Each of the 21 T cell receptor beta chains below was sequenced from the same sample in a study of cytomegalovirus exposure and HLA in healthy donors. In the PCR, 60 Vbeta and 13 Jbeta primers were used. Sequencing was performed with immunoSEQ multiplex PCR; in TCRdb, only in-frame clones are kept and a portion is missing. The profile shows roughly 150,000 clones, around 78% of them singletons. The source material was PBMCs. The receptors were sampled from a middle-aged woman in good health and CMV-seronegative.

This sequence joins TRBV7-2 and TRBJ2-1; perhaps TRBD2 as D (6 bases). Germline CDR1 reads SGHTA; CDR2 reads FQGNSA. The CDR3 runs 12 residues. Trimming took 3 bases from V and 12 from J, leaving 12 bases between them. The CDR3 is CASSLPGGVQFF. The DNA for the CDR3 is TGTGCCAGCAGCTTGCCAGGCGGGGTGCAGTTCTTC. The entire variable domain, with the rest obtained from reference TRBV7-2 and TRBJ2-1, is as follows: GAGVSQSPSNKVTEKGKDVELRCDPISGHTALYWYRQSLGQGLEFLIYFQGNSAPDKSGLPSDRFSAERTGGSVSTLTIQRTQQEDSAVYLCASSLPGGVQFFGPGTRLTVL.

The genes are TRBV29-1 and TRBJ2-5; 9 bases agree with TRBD1. CDR1 is SQVTM, CDR2 ANQGSEA, per germline. The trim removed 3 bases at V and 3 bases at J, leaving 5 bases unmatched. The CDR3 length is 14 residues. The CDR3 here is CSVETGTGKETQYF. Here the CDR3 DNA reads TGCAGCGTTGAGACAGGGACAGGGAAAGAGACCCAGTACTTC.

The chain couples TRBV28 to TRBJ1-4, with a tentative D call TRBD1 (5 bases). V lost 3 bases, J lost 8 bases, and 16 bases lay in between. This CDR3 region has 15 residues. CDR1 and CDR2 (germline): MDHEN, SYDVKM. CDR3 residues: CASSLYGGKSEKLFF. Here the CDR3 DNA reads TGTGCCAGCAGTTTGTACGGGGGTAAGAGCGAAAAACTGTTTTTT.

V and J are TRBV9 and TRBJ2-1, with 12 bases lining up with TRBD2. Looked up from germline, CDR1 is SGDLS and CDR2 is YYNGEE. Unmatched junction bases numbered 6, after V lost 4 bases and J lost 7 bases. The CDR3 contains 15 residues. The CDR3 DNA follows: TGTGCCAGCAGCCTAACTAGCGGGAGGACGAATGAGCAGTTCTTC. The encoded protein is CASSLTSGRTNEQFF.

The chain combines TRBV7-9 with TRBJ2-7; unclear D gene. The CDR3 runs 14 residues. CDR1 is SEHNR, CDR2 FQNEAQ, per germline (reference sequence). The germline V and J ends were trimmed by 5 bases and 3 bases, with 14 bases remaining between them. CDR3: CASSPDRSNYEQYF. CDR3 nucleotide sequence: TGTGCCAGCAGCCCCGATAGATCAAACTACGAGCAGTACTTC.

V is TRBV10-3 and J is TRBJ1-1; TRBD1 matches at 12 bases. Germline V lookup: CDR1 ENHRY, CDR2 SYGVKD. The CDR3 consists of 18 residues. The ends lost 0 bases at V and 2 bases at J; junction bases unmatched: 7. CDR3 sequence reads: CAISESAGTGGRNTEAFF. DNA for the CDR3: TGTGCCATCAGTGAGTCCGCCGGGACAGGGGGCAGAAACACTGAAGCTTTCTTT.

The CDR3 DNA is TGTGCCAGCAGCTTGCCCGGACTAGCGGGACAGGAGACCCAGTACTTC. Translating gives CASSLPGLAGQETQYF. The chain joins TRBV7-3 to TRBJ2-5; 12 bases are a match to TRBD2. The V gene end was trimmed by 3 bases and the J gene end by 5 bases; junction bases not matched to a gene: 7. This CDR3 spans 16 amino acids. Germline V gene sequence: CDR1 SGHTA, CDR2 FQGTGA.

This clone was detected a few times. The chain uses TRBV19 and TRBJ1-5; D remains unclear. Germline loops: CDR1 LNHDA, CDR2 SQIVND (reference sequence). This CDR3 is 16 amino acids long. V was cut by 2 bases and J by 1 base, with 12 bases left in between. CDR3 coding DNA: TGTGCCAGTAGTATATCGGGGAAATGGAGCAATCAGCCCCAGCATTTT. Its translation: CASSISGKWSNQPQHF. Drawing the rest from reference TRBV19 and TRBJ1-5, the complete variable domain is DGGITQSPKYLFRKEGQNVTLSCEQNLNHDAMYWYRQDPGQGLRLIYYSQIVNDFQKGDIAEGYSVSREKKESFPLTVTSAQKNPTAFYLCASSISGKWSNQPQHFGDGTRLSIL.

The V call is TRBV6-1, the J call TRBJ2-7; D is unresolved. CDR3 length equals 14 residues. V lost 3 bases and J lost 2, with 11 bases in between. CDR1 and CDR2 from the germline V gene are MNHNS and SASEGT. The CDR3 sequence: CASSDIRSAYEQYF. CDR3 in DNA: TGTGCCAGCAGTGATATCAGGTCTGCCTACGAGCAGTACTTC.

The chain is built from TRBV6-1 and TRBJ1-2; D gene uncertain. V was pared by 2 bases and J by 4 bases, with 11 bases between. Looked up from germline, CDR1 is MNHNS and CDR2 is SASEGT. The CDR3 totals 14 residues. CDR3 in DNA: TGTGCCAGCAGTGAACTAACGGACTTCTATGGCTACACCTTC. Protein sequence: CASSELTDFYGYTF.

V gene TRBV27 combines with J gene TRBJ2-7, with TRBD2 matching over 10 bases. V lost 0 bases to trimming and J lost 0 bases; unmatched junction nucleotides: 2. This CDR3 has 16 amino acids. CDR1 and CDR2 (germline): MNHEY, SMNVEV (reference sequence). The CDR3 DNA reads as TGTGCCAGCAGTTTATCAGGGACTAGCGTCTCCTACGAGCAGTACTTC. Amino acids: CASSLSGTSVSYEQYF.

The rearrangement links TRBV10-3 to TRBJ2-7, with 12 bases that match TRBD2. Germline CDR1 and CDR2: ENHRY and SYGVKD. V lost 7 bases to trimming and J lost 5 bases; unmatched junction nucleotides: 12. CDR3 length: 16 amino acids. CDR3 in DNA: TGTGCCATCACCGACCAGCTAGCGGGAGGGAGCCACGAGCAGTACTTC. This encodes CAITDQLAGGSHEQYF.

CDR3 DNA sequence: TGCAGCGCTCAAACTTTTAGCGGGAGGGTAAGCACAGATACGCAGTATTTT. Its translation is CSAQTFSGRVSTDTQYF. The V gene is TRBV29-1, the J gene TRBJ2-3; 11 bases agree with TRBD2. This CDR3 comprises 17 residues. CDR1 SQVTM and CDR2 ANQGSEA come from the germline V gene. Trimming removed 7 bases from V and 0 bases from J; junction bases left unmatched: 12.

This clone was picked up a small number of times. The rearrangement uses TRBV7-6 and TRBJ2-5; D is perhaps TRBD2 (5 bases). The germline V and J ends were trimmed by 4 bases and 1 base, with 13 bases remaining between them. The CDR3 has 15 amino acids. Germline CDR1 is SGHVS and CDR2 is FNYEAQ. The CDR3 spells CASSSEGRPQETQYF. The CDR3 DNA is TGTGCCAGCAGCTCCGAGGGTAGACCCCAAGAGACCCAGTACTTC.

This clone turned up a few times. V usage is TRBV5-1 and J usage is TRBJ1-2; D unclear. V lost 1 base and J 3 bases, leaving 13 bases between the germline ends. The CDR3 is made up of 15 amino acids. CDR1 is SGHRS and CDR2 is YFSETQ in the germline V gene. CDR3 loop: CASSLNSQAHYGYTF. DNA of the CDR3: TGCGCCAGCAGCTTGAACTCCCAAGCGCACTATGGCTACACCTTC.

Written as DNA, the CDR3 is TGCAGCGGCACCTCTCCAGCGGTTAGCACAGATACGCAGTATTTT. It codes for CSGTSPAVSTDTQYF. The chain recombines TRBV29-1 with TRBJ2-3, with TRBD2 as a possible D gene (5 bases). Germline V gene lookup returns CDR1 SQVTM and CDR2 ANQGSEA. The CDR3 extends over 15 amino acids. Deletions cut 7 bases from V and 0 bases from J, with 17 bases between.

V and J are TRBV2 and TRBJ1-5, with D hard to call. Germline V gene data show CDR1 as SNHLY and CDR2 as FYNNEI. Between the trimmed V and J ends, which lost 7 bases and 0 bases, there was a span of 7 bases. This CDR3 is built from 13 residues. The chain's CDR3 is CASNLVSNQPQHF. Here the CDR3 DNA reads TGTGCCAGCAACTTGGTTAGCAATCAGCCCCAGCATTTT.

The rearrangement joins TRBV5-8 to TRBJ2-7; D is perhaps TRBD1 (5 bases). V was clipped by 2 bases and J by 4 bases, with 7 bases between them. Germline V gives CDR1 SGHTS, CDR2 YDEGEE. The CDR3 totals 12 residues. Here the CDR3 reads CASSFGAYEQYF. The CDR3 DNA reads as TGTGCCAGCAGCTTTGGGGCATACGAGCAGTACTTC.

The chain combines TRBV29-1 with TRBJ1-1; D may be TRBD1 (5 bases). V shed 3 bases and J shed 4 bases, with 15 bases lying between them. The CDR3 is 14 residues long. The germline V gene has CDR1 SQVTM and CDR2 ANQGSEA. The CDR3 reads CSVDGAGRITEAFF. The CDR3 region has the DNA TGCAGCGTTGACGGGGCAGGGAGGATCACTGAAGCTTTCTTT.

The V gene is TRBV18, the J gene TRBJ2-7, with a weak D call TRBD2 (5 bases). Germline values: CDR1 KGHSH, CDR2 LQKENI. V dropped 4 bases and J dropped 5 bases, with 21 bases sitting between them. The length of the CDR3 is 16 residues. The DNA of the CDR3 is TGTGCCAGCTCACTTCTAGGTCGTGGGAGTTCTCACGAGCAGTACTTC. Its translation: CASSLLGRGSSHEQYF.

The V call is TRBV29-1, the J call TRBJ1-1; the match to TRBD1 covers 10 bases. The ends lost 4 bases at V and 9 bases at J; junction bases unmatched: 8. Germline CDR1 and CDR2: SQVTM and ANQGSEA. The CDR3 has 13 residues. The CDR3 DNA sequence: TGCAGCGTTGCTCTAGGACAGGGGGGGCAAGCTTTCTTT. This encodes CSVALGQGGQAFF.